The clone carrying this T cell receptor beta chain was counted once. As yet, its antigen is unknown. This entry belongs to a study of T cells in narcolepsy. Study context: Enrolled donors included narcolepsy type 1 or type 2 patients and healthy controls. Study-level findings and limits: In some patient and control memory CD4+ samples, autoreactive clones were absent.

Measured with immunoSEQ multiplex PCR; TCRdb has only the in-frame clones, and not every one. The sample has about 35,000 clones; approximately 80% are singletons. The CDR3 sequence is 12 residues long. The germline V and J ends were trimmed by 0 bases and 2 bases, with 2 bases remaining between them. The germline CDR1 and CDR2 sequences are SGHTA and FQGNSA. The clonotype was recovered from a human donor in good health. Sequences were obtained from memory (CD45RA-) CD4+ T cells from blood. The chain combines TRBV7-2 with TRBJ2-7; D is unclear. CDR3 protein: CASSLAPYEQYF. In DNA, the CDR3 is TGTGCCAGCAGCTTAGCCCCCTACGAGCAGTACTTC.